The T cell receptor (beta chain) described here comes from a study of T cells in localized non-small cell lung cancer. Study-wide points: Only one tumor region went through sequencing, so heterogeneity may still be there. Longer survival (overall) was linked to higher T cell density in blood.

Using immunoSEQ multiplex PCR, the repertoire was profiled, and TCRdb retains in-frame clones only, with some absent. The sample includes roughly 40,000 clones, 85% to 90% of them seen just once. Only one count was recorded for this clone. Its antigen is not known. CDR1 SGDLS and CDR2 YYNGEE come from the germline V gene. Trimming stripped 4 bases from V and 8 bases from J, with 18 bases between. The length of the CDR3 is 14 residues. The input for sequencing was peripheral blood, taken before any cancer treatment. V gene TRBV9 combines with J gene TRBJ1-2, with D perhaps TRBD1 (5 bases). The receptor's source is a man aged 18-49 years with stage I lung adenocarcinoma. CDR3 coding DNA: TGTGCCAGCAGCTCAGATGCGGGGCGTGGGGGCTACACCTTC. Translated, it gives CASSSDAGRGGYTF.